This T cell receptor (beta chain) was recovered during a study of control samples from healthy donors and cancer patients. Trimming shortened V by 3 bases and J by 8 bases, and 13 bases separated the two germline ends. The CDR3 sequence is 13 residues long. The assay was immunoSEQ multiplex PCR, and TCRdb's table has in-frame clones only and misses some. The table includes 95,000 to 110,000 clones, around 89% detected once. This clone was recorded only once. The clonotype comes from a man aged 55 to 69 with lung cancer. Sample: PBMCs. The chain is built from TRBV12-3 or TRBV12-4 and TRBJ1-2; perhaps TRBD1 as D (5 bases). In nucleotides, the CDR3 is TGTGCCAGCAGTTTTTCAGGGCGTGGGGGCTACACCTTC. Its protein product is CASSFSGRGGYTF.